The source of this T cell receptor (beta chain) is a study of blood T cell repertoires in COVID-19. Overall study context: PBMCs, B-cell-depleted T cells, or T cells were the source of the cDNA or gDNA that made up the material.

Per the study methods: Reference gene primer amplification gave estimated nucleated cell counts. Data came from immunoSEQ multiplex PCR; TCRdb stores just in-frame clones and leaves some out. The V and J calls and clone size come from that table; D and trimming were worked out from the DNA. The sample holds a few hundred thousand clones, about 80% seen once. Trimming removed 6 bases at V and 0 bases at J, with 8 bases between. Germline loops: CDR1 SGHTA, CDR2 FQGTGA. The CDR3 sequence is 13 residues long. This clone has a handful of counts. Sequencing was carried out using peripheral blood. The source is a man aged 25-45 years who had recovered from COVID-19. The chain uses TRBV7-3 and TRBJ1-1; D uncertain. The CDR3 DNA reads TGTGCCAGCAGTACATACCTGAACACTGAAGCTTTCTTT. Translated: CASSTYLNTEAFF. Based on the CDR3 plus reference TRBV7-3 and TRBJ1-1, the full variable domain is GAGVSQTPSNKVTEKGKYVELRCDPISGHTALYWYRQSLGQGPEFLIYFQGTGAADDSGLPNDRFFAVRPEGSVSTLKIQRTERGDSAVYLCASSTYLNTEAFFGQGTRLTVV.